This is a list of T cell receptor beta chains from one sample in a study of CD8+ T cells in alopecia areata. Some clones are missing from TCRdb's copy, which holds only in-frame ones; the method was immunoSEQ multiplex PCR. The sample lists some 210,000 clones, approximately 72% occurring once. The sequences come from CD4+ T cells sorted from blood, collected between weeks 43 and 45, from a patient treated with tofacitinib. These receptors were collected from a human donor with alopecia areata. Both conserved end residues are part of each CDR3. D genes are given only for firm matches. Part of the rows lack a size; the others show once, few, many or a class for expanded clones.

cdr3_aa cdr3_nt d_call clone_size v_call cdr3_length j_call
CASSGSRQGSFSHEQYF TGTGCCAGCAGTGGATCCAGACAGGGGAGTTTTTCCCACGAGCAGTACTTC TRBD1 once TRBV25-1 17 TRBJ2-7
CASSLSGKVVETQYF TGTGCCAGCAGCCTCTCGGGGAAGGTTGTCGAGACCCAGTACTTC . . TRBV5-6 15 TRBJ2-5
CASSSQGRAQETQYF TGCGCCAGCAGCTCCCAAGGGCGCGCACAAGAGACCCAGTACTTC . . TRBV5-1 15 TRBJ2-5
CASSPGSPSTDTQYF TGTGCCAGCAGCCCCGGGAGCCCTAGCACAGATACGCAGTATTTT . medium-sized TRBV7-2 15 TRBJ2-3
CASSVGGRTSGSTDTQYF TGTGCCAGCAGCGTAGGCGGGCGGACTAGCGGGAGCACAGATACGCAGTATTTT TRBD2 few TRBV9 18 TRBJ2-3
CATSRDRPGRGIMDEQYF TGTGCCACCAGCAGAGACCGACCGGGTCGCGGAATTATGGACGAGCAGTACTTC . . TRBV15 18 TRBJ2-7
CASSKAGTTYEQYF TGTGCCAGCAGCAAGGCTGGGACTACCTACGAGCAGTACTTC TRBD2 . TRBV27 14 TRBJ2-7
CSAVGTGGSGANVLTF TGCAGCGCCGTGGGGACAGGGGGCTCTGGGGCCAACGTCCTGACTTTC TRBD1 . TRBV29-1 16 TRBJ2-6
CASSSLAITYNEQFF TGTGCCAGCAGCTCTCTAGCGATAACCTACAATGAGCAGTTCTTC . few TRBV7-2 15 TRBJ2-1
CSVPPGEGWRYEQYF TGCAGCGTCCCTCCGGGTGAGGGGTGGAGGTACGAGCAGTACTTC . . TRBV29-1 15 TRBJ2-7
CSVMNGPSGYTF TGCAGCGTCATGAACGGCCCCTCGGGCTACACCTTC . . TRBV29-1 12 TRBJ1-2
CAIRDRAFYGYTF TGTGCCATAAGGGACAGGGCCTTCTATGGCTACACCTTC TRBD1 . TRBV14 13 TRBJ1-2
CASNRDSNYGYTF TGTGCCAGTAACCGGGACAGCAACTATGGCTACACCTTC TRBD1 . TRBV19 13 TRBJ1-2
CSVSSGTTDTQYF TGCAGCGTCTCGAGCGGCACCACAGATACGCAGTATTTT . . TRBV29-1 13 TRBJ2-3
CASSMRQGEQYF TGTGCCAGCAGCATGCGACAGGGCGAGCAGTACTTC TRBD1 many TRBV9 12 TRBJ2-7
CSDRTGVSGYTF TGCAGCGACCGAACAGGAGTGAGTGGCTACACCTTC . . TRBV29-1 12 TRBJ1-2
CASSLAAGTGGYYEQYF TGCGCCAGCAGCTTGGCCGCGGGGACAGGGGGCTACTACGAGCAGTACTTC TRBD1 . TRBV5-1 17 TRBJ2-7
CSVESLGRAGANVLTF TGCAGCGTTGAGAGCCTCGGGAGGGCTGGGGCCAACGTCCTGACTTTC TRBD2 . TRBV29-1 16 TRBJ2-6
CASSDPGDKEQYF TGTGCCAGCAGTGATCCAGGGGATAAAGAGCAGTACTTC . . TRBV2 13 TRBJ2-7
CASSLILQGYGYTF TGTGCCAGCAGCTTAATTCTTCAAGGCTATGGCTACACCTTC . . TRBV13 14 TRBJ1-2
CASSQEVKPGDGYTF TGCGCCAGCAGCCAAGAGGTAAAGCCAGGAGATGGCTACACCTTC . . TRBV4-3 15 TRBJ1-2
CASSASFSGDEKLFF TGTGCCAGCAGCGCGTCGTTTTCGGGCGATGAAAAACTGTTTTTT . . TRBV7-2 15 TRBJ1-4
CASRERESGANVLTF TGTGCCAGCAGGGAAAGGGAATCAGGGGCCAACGTCCTGACTTTC . . TRBV2 15 TRBJ2-6
CASSQEGVGSYEQYF TGCGCCAGCAGCCAAGAGGGGGTTGGGTCCTACGAGCAGTACTTC . . TRBV4-3 15 TRBJ2-7
CASYGVDTGELFF TGCGCCAGCTACGGGGTCGACACCGGGGAGCTGTTTTTT . once TRBV5-1 13 TRBJ2-2
CASSPRVGQVDTQYF TGTGCCAGCAGCCCCCGGGTGGGGCAGGTAGATACGCAGTATTTT . . TRBV7-3 15 TRBJ2-3
CAWTGKETQYF TGTGCCTGGACAGGGAAAGAGACCCAGTACTTC . . TRBV30 11 TRBJ2-5
CASSEAPGYGYTF TGTGCCAGCAGTGAAGCCCCAGGGTATGGCTACACCTTC . few TRBV6-1 13 TRBJ1-2
CASTRGEANEQYF TGTGCCAGCACCCGAGGAGAGGCCAACGAGCAGTACTTC . . TRBV6-6 13 TRBJ2-7
CASSINWAFGGYTF TGTGCCAGTAGTATAAATTGGGCATTTGGAGGCTACACCTTC . . TRBV19 14 TRBJ1-2
CASSHTRTGKEPQHF TGCGCCAGCAGCCACACCAGGACAGGGAAGGAGCCCCAGCATTTT TRBD1 . TRBV4-3 15 TRBJ1-5
CASSSQTGDNSPLHF TGTGCCAGCAGCTCCCAGACAGGGGATAATTCACCCCTCCACTTT TRBD1 . TRBV7-9 15 TRBJ1-6
CSVAGRAQNIQYF TGCAGCGTTGCAGGGAGGGCCCAAAACATTCAGTACTTC TRBD2 . TRBV29-1 13 TRBJ2-4
CASSPVQDRELFF TGTGCCAGCTCACCCGTCCAGGACAGGGAACTGTTTTTT TRBD1 many TRBV18 13 TRBJ1-4
CASSESRGGNYGYTF TGTGCCAGCAGTGAGTCCAGAGGCGGTAACTATGGCTACACCTTC . . TRBV2 15 TRBJ1-2
CASSPGTGYNQPQHF TGCGCCAGCAGCCCCGGGACAGGATACAATCAGCCCCAGCATTTT TRBD1 . TRBV4-3 15 TRBJ1-5
CSAREVAGGIF . . . TRBV20-1 11 TRBJ1-1
CASSSLTTDTQYF TGCGCCAGCAGCTCCTTAACGACAGATACGCAGTATTTT . . TRBV5-1 13 TRBJ2-3
CSANRGLSSDGYTF TGCAGCGCCAACCGGGGCCTATCTTCAGATGGCTACACCTTC . . TRBV29-1 14 TRBJ1-2
CASSLLAGVQETQYF TGTGCCAGCAGCCTACTAGCGGGGGTGCAAGAGACCCAGTACTTC TRBD2 . TRBV7-7 15 TRBJ2-5
CARSTTGPWGYTF TGTGCCAGATCGACGACAGGCCCCTGGGGCTACACCTTC . . TRBV2 13 TRBJ1-2
CASTTSHRDSYEQYF TGTGCCAGCACCACTTCGCACAGGGACTCCTACGAGCAGTACTTC . once TRBV5-6 15 TRBJ2-7
CASSGQLNTEAFF TGTGCCAGCAGCGGACAGTTGAACACTGAAGCTTTCTTT . . TRBV2 13 TRBJ1-1
CASRGADSGANVLTF TGCGCCAGCAGGGGCGCTGACTCTGGGGCCAACGTCCTGACTTTC . . TRBV5-1 15 TRBJ2-6
CATTAGLRTNEKLFF TGTGCCACCACGGCAGGGCTTCGAACTAATGAAAAACTGTTTTTT . few TRBV2 15 TRBJ1-4
CAAKAQDNEQFF TGTGCCGCCAAAGCCCAAGACAATGAGCAGTTCTTC . once TRBV27 12 TRBJ2-1
CASSYDGSNTQYF TGTGCCAGCAGCTATGACGGGTCGAATACGCAGTATTTT . . TRBV7-2 13 TRBJ2-3
CSVGASAGPNQPQHF TGCAGCGTTGGTGCGTCGGCAGGACCTAATCAGCCCCAGCATTTT . . TRBV29-1 15 TRBJ1-5
CASISGHSYEQYF TGTGCCAGCATTTCAGGCCACTCCTACGAGCAGTACTTC . . TRBV25-1 13 TRBJ2-7
CASSLRVTGGTDTQYF TGTGCCAGCAGCTTACGTGTCACAGGGGGCACAGATACGCAGTATTTT TRBD1 once TRBV11-2 16 TRBJ2-3
CASSEALGITEAFF TGTGCCAGCAGTGAAGCGCTGGGTATCACTGAAGCTTTCTTT . . TRBV6-1 14 TRBJ1-1